One sample yielded the 5 T cell receptor beta chains listed below, sequenced in a study of OX40 agonist ivuxolimab in advanced cancers. The repertoire was sequenced with immunoSEQ multiplex PCR; TCRdb's copy has only in-frame clones and lacks some. The table includes about 69,000 clones, approximately 90% detected once. This specimen consisted of CD4+ or CD8+ T cells sorted from blood, obtained in a trial of the OX40 agonist ivuxolimab. The receptors here all came from an adult with an advanced solid tumor such as melanoma, head and neck, liver or kidney cancer.

This clone was counted once. The same CDR3 can be traced to other DNA sequences in this sample. The V call is TRBV28, the J call TRBJ2-7, with D tentatively TRBD1 (6 bases). V lost 6 bases to trimming and J lost 2 bases, with 8 bases between them. CDR3 length: 12 residues. The germline CDR1 and CDR2 sequences are MDHEN and SYDVKM. CDR3 coding DNA: TGTGCCAGCAGGCAGGGGACCTACGAGCAGTACTTC. This codes for CASRQGTYEQYF.

This clone has just one count. This sequence joins TRBV6-6 and TRBJ2-2; either TRBD1 or TRBD2 may supply D (5 bases each). V dropped 3 bases and J dropped 2 bases, with 10 bases sitting between them. This CDR3 spans 15 amino acids. Germline V gives CDR1 MNHNY, CDR2 SVGAGI (reference sequence). The CDR3 bases are TGTGCCAGCAGTTATGGGACGAGCAACACCGGGGAGCTGTTTTTT. It is translated as CASSYGTSNTGELFF.

The V and J genes are TRBV6-1 and TRBJ2-7; 9 bases map to TRBD1. Germline loops: CDR1 MNHNS, CDR2 SASEGT. With V trimmed by 4 bases and J by 4 bases, 5 bases remained unmatched. This CDR3 region has 14 residues. The CDR3 loop reads CASSVGQGMYEQYF. For the CDR3, the DNA is TGTGCCAGCAGTGTGGGACAGGGAATGTACGAGCAGTACTTC.

This rearrangement joins TRBV25-1 to TRBJ2-2, with a possible D match to TRBD2 (5 bases). Germline CDR1 is MGHDK and CDR2 is SYGVNS. This CDR3 is 12 amino acids long. Trimming pared 7 bases from V and 5 bases from J, leaving 8 bases between. CDR3 in amino acids: CASTRGTGELFF. CDR3 in DNA: TGTGCCAGCACGCGCGGGACCGGGGAGCTGTTTTTT.

The chain carries TRBV25-1 and TRBJ1-2; D not resolved. Looked up from germline, CDR1 is MGHDK and CDR2 is SYGVNS. Trimming cost V 4 bases and J 4 bases, with 16 bases left between them. This CDR3 is 15 amino acids long. Written as DNA, the CDR3 is TGTGCCAGCAGTGCCGGGCAGATGAGCCCCTATGGCTACACCTTC. It yields the protein CASSAGQMSPYGYTF.